Sequencing of this T cell receptor (beta chain) was carried out in a study of Graves' ophthalmopathy and Graves' hyperthyroidism (dated 2018 in TCRdb). Looking at the study overall: A patient counted as having stable hyperthyroidism if there was no progression to ophthalmopathy within 18 months of follow-up. In more than five hyperthyroidism patients, T-cell repertoires of thyroid tissue and blood were compared. After sampling, hyperthyroidism patients received methimazole starting at 30 mg daily, and ophthalmopathy patients received high-dose intravenous methylprednisolone. To explore V-J signatures that distinguish ophthalmopathy from hyperthyroidism, a discovery set of about a hundred patients was enrolled, made up of around 44 with ophthalmopathy and 55 to 65 with stable hyperthyroidism. In total, over 130 blood samples were TCR-sequenced: approximately 42 ophthalmopathy, roughly 80 hyperthyroidism and some 17 hyperthyroidism-to-ophthalmopathy patients. The independent validation cohort included 18 to 20 hyperthyroidism patients plus 17 patients who later progressed from hyperthyroidism to ophthalmopathy. To tell Graves' ophthalmopathy apart from Graves' hyperthyroidism, and to predict which patients would progress to ophthalmopathy, the study relied on TCR beta repertoire signatures. Results and caveats for the whole study, not just this receptor: No statistical method was used to predetermine the sample size, and group allocation was not hidden from the investigators. In cross-validation, the 13-signature model distinguished ophthalmopathy from stable hyperthyroidism with about 90% sensitivity and 81.08% specificity, while in the test set the corresponding values were around 79% and 71%. Among expanded thyroid clonotypes with frequency above 0.001, most also showed up in blood, which suggests that blood repertoires may reflect the thyroid immune response. In validation, the model predicted ophthalmopathy progression with more than 70% sensitivity and approximately 72% specificity; some 13 predicted patients were CT-confirmed with GO in a median of approximately six months.

From a lookup of the germline V gene, CDR1 and CDR2 are MNHEY and SVGAGI. Cut back by 5 bases and 2 bases, the V and J ends lie 12 bases apart. From the cysteine up to the phenylalanine, the CDR3 has a length of 15 residues. Only the CDR3 portion is preserved as DNA: 45 bases, with reading frame beginning at the first base. This clonotype was seen only a few times. What this receptor recognizes is not known. Base qualities are not provided; no much larger clone lies one nucleotide away. TCR beta CDR3 regions were amplified from RNA transcripts for repertoire sequencing. HTBI primers and the Qiagen OneStep RT-PCR kit were used in a first-round RT-PCR, which was followed by a second-round multiplex PCR, size selection and purification. Libraries were sequenced paired-end with 100 bp reads on an Illumina HiSeq2000. The authors processed their data as follows. SOAPnuke was used for read processing, and reads with adapters, uncalled bases, a mean Phred below 15, or no exact constant-primer or identifier match were discarded. High-quality paired reads were merged with COPE v1.2.5. Clonotypes were defined as unique nucleotide sequences and were aligned to IMGT TRB V, D and J references using MiTCR v1.1. Only V-J combinations with frequency above 0.0001 were analysed, covering around 99% of repertoires. For each V-J combination, a TCR clonal expansion and chaos score was defined as the ratio of F50 clonal expansion to chaos observed in the TCRdist matrix. Welch's t-statistics and random forest were used to reduce the features to about twelve V-J combinations, which were then used as input to a naive Bayes classifier. The similarity between thyroid and blood repertoires was quantified using the Morisita-Horn index. The public reads were reprocessed in TCRdb via fastp at Q25 and MiXCR, keeping in-frame beta chains. Identical CDR3 protein sequences are pooled into one entry, listed with their most common genes and DNA. The V and J calls and clone size are TCRdb's, not the authors'. Present in this sample are over a million distinct CDR3 sequences, about 40% of which were seen just once. Roughly 10% of the sample belongs to the ten largest clones.

The hyperthyroidism patients were 18 to 65 years old and newly diagnosed, with a disease duration of less than 2 months. Anyone with other autoimmune diseases, uncontrolled infections, pregnancy or lactation was excluded from the study. Clinical symptoms, serum thyroxine, TRAb, thyroid ultrasound and orbital computed tomography were used for diagnosis. Total RNA was extracted with Trizol reagent and quality-checked on an Agilent 2100 Bioanalyzer. Sequenced input: peripheral blood or thyroid tissue (not recorded which). The sequence derives from an adult man with Graves' hyperthyroidism. The sequence links TRBV6-5 to TRBJ1-4; TRBD1 might be the D gene, on 5 matching bases. The CDR3 is CASSEQAETNEKLFF. The DNA sequence reads TGTGCCAGCAGTGAACAGGCCGAGACTAATGAAAAACTGTTTTTT.